A single T cell receptor beta chain is shown here with its context. What it binds is not known. The sample is drawn from a study of radiation and T cells in renal cell carcinoma. Regarding the study as a whole: In blood, top tumor clones expanded by 2 weeks, shrinking by 4.

The assay was immunoSEQ multiplex PCR, and TCRdb's table has in-frame clones only and misses some. Of 90,000 to 100,000 clones in the sample, 65% to 90% are singletons; the top ten hold approximately 7.2%. The CDR3 consists of 15 residues. V was shortened by 1 base and J by 4 bases, with 15 bases between the two germline ends. Germline V gene data show CDR1 as SGHRS and CDR2 as YFSETQ. Documented time point: blood 4 weeks post-SBRT, at nephrectomy. Described treatment: 15 Gy SBRT to primary tumor, nephrectomy 4 weeks later. V gene TRBV5-1 combines with J gene TRBJ2-7, with D unresolved. The sequence derives from a man aged 60 to 75 with renal cell carcinoma. The sample in question was blood, obtained from a patient whose treatment included radiotherapy and nephrectomy. The CDR3 loop is CASSLLGGMVYEQYF. The CDR3 DNA is TGCGCCAGCAGCTTGTTAGGCGGCATGGTTTACGAGCAGTACTTC.